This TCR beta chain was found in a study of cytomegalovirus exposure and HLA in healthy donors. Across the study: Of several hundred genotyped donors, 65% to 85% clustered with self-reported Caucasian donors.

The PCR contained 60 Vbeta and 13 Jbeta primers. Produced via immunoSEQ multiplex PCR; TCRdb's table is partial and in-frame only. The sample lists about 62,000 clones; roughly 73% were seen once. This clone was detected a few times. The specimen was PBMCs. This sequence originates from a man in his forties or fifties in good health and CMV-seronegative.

The chain's CDR3 is CASSLEATTDTQYF. The CDR3 nucleotides read TGTGCCAGCAGCTTGGAAGCCACCACAGATACGCAGTATTTT. The chain uses TRBV5-6 and TRBJ2-3, with D unclear. V gave up 0 bases and J gave up 2 bases, with 7 bases separating them. The CDR3 length is 14 residues. Germline V lookup: CDR1 SGHDT, CDR2 YYEEEE.